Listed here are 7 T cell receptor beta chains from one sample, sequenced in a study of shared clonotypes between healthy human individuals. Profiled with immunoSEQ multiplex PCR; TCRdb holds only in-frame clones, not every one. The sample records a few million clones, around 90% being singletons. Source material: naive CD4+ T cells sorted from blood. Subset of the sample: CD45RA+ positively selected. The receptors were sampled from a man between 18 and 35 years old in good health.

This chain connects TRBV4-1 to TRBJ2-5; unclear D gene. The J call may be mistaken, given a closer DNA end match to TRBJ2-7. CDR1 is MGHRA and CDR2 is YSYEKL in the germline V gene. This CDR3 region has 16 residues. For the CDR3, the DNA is TGCGCCAGCAGCCACCCACGGACGCGCCCTTCCTACGAGCAGTACTTC. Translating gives CASSHPRTRPSYEQYF.

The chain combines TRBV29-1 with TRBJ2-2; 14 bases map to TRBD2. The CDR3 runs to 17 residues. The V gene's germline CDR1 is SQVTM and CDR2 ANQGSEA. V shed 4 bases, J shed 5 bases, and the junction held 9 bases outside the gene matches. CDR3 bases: TGCAGCGTTGTCCTAGGGACTAGCGGGAGTAGGACCGGGGAGCTGTTTTTT. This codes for CSVVLGTSGSRTGELFF.

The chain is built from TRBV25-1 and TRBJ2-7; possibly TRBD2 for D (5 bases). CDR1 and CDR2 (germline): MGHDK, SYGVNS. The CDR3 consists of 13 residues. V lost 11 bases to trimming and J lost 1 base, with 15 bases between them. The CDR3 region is CAVSEGGSYEQYF. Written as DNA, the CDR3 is TGTGCCGTCTCTGAGGGCGGTTCCTACGAGCAGTACTTC.

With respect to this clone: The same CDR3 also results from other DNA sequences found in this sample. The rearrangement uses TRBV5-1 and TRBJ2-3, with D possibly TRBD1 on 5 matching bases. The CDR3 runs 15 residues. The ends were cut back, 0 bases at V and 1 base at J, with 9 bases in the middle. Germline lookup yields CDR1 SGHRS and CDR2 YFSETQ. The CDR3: CASSLAVTGTDTQYF. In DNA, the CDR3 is TGCGCCAGCAGCTTGGCCGTGACAGGCACAGATACGCAGTATTTT.

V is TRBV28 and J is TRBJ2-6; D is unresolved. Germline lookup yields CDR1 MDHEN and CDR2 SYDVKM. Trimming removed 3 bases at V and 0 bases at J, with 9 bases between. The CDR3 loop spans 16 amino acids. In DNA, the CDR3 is TGTGCCAGCAGTTTCCACTCCCTCTCTGGGGCCAACGTCCTGACTTTC. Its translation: CASSFHSLSGANVLTF.

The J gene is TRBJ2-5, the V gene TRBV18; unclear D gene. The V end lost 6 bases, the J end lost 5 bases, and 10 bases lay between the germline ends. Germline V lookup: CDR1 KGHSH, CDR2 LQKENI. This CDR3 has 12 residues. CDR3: CASSPETETQYF. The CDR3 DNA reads TGTGCCAGCTCCCCCGAGACGGAGACCCAGTACTTC.

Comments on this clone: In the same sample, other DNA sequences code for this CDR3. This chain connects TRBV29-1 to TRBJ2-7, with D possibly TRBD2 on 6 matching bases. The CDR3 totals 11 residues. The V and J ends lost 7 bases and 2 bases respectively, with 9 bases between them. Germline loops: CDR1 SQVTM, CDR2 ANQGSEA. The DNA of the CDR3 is TGCAGCGCCGGGGGACCCTACGAGCAGTACTTC. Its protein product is CSAGGPYEQYF.